Described below is a single T cell receptor beta chain sequence and its context. It has no known antigen specificity. No per-base quality is available; no much larger clone lies one base away. Deletion took 1 base off V and 17 bases off J, with a span of 9 bases between the germline ends. CDR1 SGHTA and CDR2 FQGNSA were looked up in the germline V gene. Including the terminal cysteine and phenylalanine, the CDR3 comprises 11 residues. Just CDR3 DNA is preserved here, 33 bases in frame from base 1. PBMCs were isolated by Ficoll-Paque density gradient centrifugation. The entry originates in a study of T-cell memory formation after mild COVID-19 (dated by TCRdb to 2020 to 2023). About the study as a whole: Most TCR sequence clusters were specific to one of the two donors. Longitudinal TCRalpha and TCRbeta repertoire sequencing tracked T-cell clones expanding and contracting after mild COVID-19 in a couple of donors. The cohort was made up of two young adult volunteers, one female and one male, who were previously healthy. General conclusions and limits of the study: Contracting CD4+ clones turned up mainly in the CM and EM memory subsets, whereas EMRA was where CD8+ clones were enriched. Clones contracting from day 15 to 85 had balanced CD4/CD8 phenotypes, while a second wave expanding from day 15 to 37 was biased towards CD4+. Only two mild cases were covered by the study, and larger cohorts that include severe cases with pre-infection samples were considered necessary. Whether the second-wave clones peaking on day 37 were SARS-CoV-2 specific was not confirmed. Some responding clones were found in pre-infection memory, which suggests that pre-existing cross-reactive memory T cells took part in the SARS-CoV-2 response.

Instrument on record: Illumina NovaSeq 6000. TCRalpha and TCRbeta cDNA libraries were constructed by 5'RACE with constant-segment primers, with sample barcodes and unique molecular identifiers being introduced. Trizol reagent was used to extract RNA from every sample. Library amplification was performed in two PCR steps, and a second sample barcode and Illumina TruSeq adapters were introduced in the second step. Libraries were sequenced on an Illumina NovaSeq with 2 x 150 bp paired-end reads. Processing in the source paper ran as follows. Demultiplexing of reads and collapsing into UMI-guided consensus sequences were performed with migec v1.2.7. Using mixcr v2.1.11, UMI consensuses were aligned to TRA and TRB V and J templates and then assembled into clonotypes. A clonotype was counted as expanded or contracted only when both edgeR and NoisET called the clonotype significant, with the noise models trained on biological replicates. For edgeR calls, the thresholds were a false discovery rate-adjusted p below 0.01 and a log2 fold-change of 1. PCA with hierarchical clustering of max-normalized trajectories of the 1000 most abundant clonotypes was used as exploratory dynamics analysis. Each responding clone was given a CD4 or CD8 phenotype based on the CD4+ and CD8+ repertoires, which had been sequenced separately. The public reads were reprocessed in TCRdb via fastp at Q25 and MiXCR, keeping in-frame beta chains. Each entry merges the rows of one CDR3 protein and shows their most common DNA and genes. TCRdb's processing, not the authors', yielded these V and J calls. This sample has a few hundred thousand distinct CDR3 sequences in its table, and 20% to 25% of those were observed once. The ten biggest clones cover roughly 8.9% of the sample.

The TCR sequence derives from an adult woman who had mild COVID-19 (a few samples of this study predate the infection). The sample titles of this study are shuffled in the database, so cell type and time point are left out; the donor was told from shared clones. Recombination linked TRBV7-2 to TRBJ1-6, with an unclear D gene assignment. Sequencing was done on a sample of PBMCs or a T cell subset sorted from them (not recorded which). CDR3 protein: CASSLGGFIHF. The bases are TGTGCCAGCAGCTTAGGTGGATTCATCCACTTT.